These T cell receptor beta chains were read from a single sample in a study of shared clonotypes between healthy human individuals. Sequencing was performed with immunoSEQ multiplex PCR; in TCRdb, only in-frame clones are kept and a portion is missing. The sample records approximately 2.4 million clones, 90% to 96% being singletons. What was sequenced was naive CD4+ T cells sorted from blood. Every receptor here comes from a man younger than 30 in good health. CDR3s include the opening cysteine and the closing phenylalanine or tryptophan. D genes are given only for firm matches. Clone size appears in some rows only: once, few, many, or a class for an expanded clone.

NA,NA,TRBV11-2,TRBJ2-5,TGTGCCAGCAGCGTCAGGGGGAGGGAGACCCAGTACTTC,CASSVRGRETQYF
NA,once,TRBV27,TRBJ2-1,TGTGCCAGCAGTCCGCGAACTCCCTCAATGAGCTCCTACAATGAGCAGTTCTTC,CASSPRTPSMSSYNEQFF
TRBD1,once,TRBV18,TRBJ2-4,TGTGCCAGCTCACCCCGGACAGGGGAAAACATTCAGTACTTC,CASSPRTGENIQYF
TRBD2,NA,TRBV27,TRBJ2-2,TGTGCCAGCAGCTGGGCGACTAGCGGGGGTCACGGGGAGCTGTTTTTT,CASSWATSGGHGELFF
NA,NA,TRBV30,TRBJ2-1,TGTGCCTGGAATGGCGGGAACTCCAATGAGCAGTTCTTC,CAWNGGNSNEQFF
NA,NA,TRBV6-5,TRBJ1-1,TGTGCCAGCAGTTACATAGGGCTCCACCCGGGAGGGGCTTTCTTT,CASSYIGLHPGGAFF
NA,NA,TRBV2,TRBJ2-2,TGTGCCAGCAGTGATTGGGGGGCGAACACCGGGGAGCTGTTTTTT,CASSDWGANTGELFF
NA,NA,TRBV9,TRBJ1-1,TGTGCCAGCAGCGTAGTTACGGGGAAGGCTAAAGCTTTCTTT,CASSVVTGKAKAFF
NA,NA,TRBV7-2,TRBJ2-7,TGTGCCAGCAGCTTAGCGGTACTAGCTTCCGAGCAGTACTTC,CASSLAVLASEQYF
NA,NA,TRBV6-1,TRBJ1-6,TGTGCCAGCAGGGGAGTAGGGGTGGAGAATTCACCCCTCCACTTT,CASRGVGVENSPLHF
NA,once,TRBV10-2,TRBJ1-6,TGCGCCAGCAGGAAGGGTACTGGTTCACCCCTCCACTTT,CASRKGTGSPLHF
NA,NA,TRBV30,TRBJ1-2,TGTGCCCAAAAAACTGCGGGCTATGGCTACACCTTC,CAQKTAGYGYTF
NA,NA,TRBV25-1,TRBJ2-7,TGTGCCAGCAGTGATTTAGGGGTAGGCTACGAGCAGTACTTC,CASSDLGVGYEQYF
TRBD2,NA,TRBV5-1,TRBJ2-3,TGCGCCAGCAGCCGGACTAGCGGGGGGAAATCAGATACGCAGTATTTT,CASSRTSGGKSDTQYF
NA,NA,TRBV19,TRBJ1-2,TGTGCCAGTAGTGCTCACAGTTTCGGGGAGGATGGCTACACCTTC,CASSAHSFGEDGYTF
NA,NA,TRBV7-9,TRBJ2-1,TGTGCCAGCAGCTTAGGGAGGACTGGTGAGCAGTTCTTC,CASSLGRTGEQFF
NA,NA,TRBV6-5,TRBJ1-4,TGTGCCAGCAGTAGGACGGGGGGAAATGAAAAACTGTTTTTT,CASSRTGGNEKLFF
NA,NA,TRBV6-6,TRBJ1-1,TGTGCCAGCAGTAAAGGCCTAAGGGACGTCCCAACAGCTTTCTTT,CASSKGLRDVPTAFF
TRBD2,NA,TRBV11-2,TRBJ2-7,TGTGCCAGCAGCCCGGGAGGTCCCTACGAGCAGTACTTC,CASSPGGPYEQYF
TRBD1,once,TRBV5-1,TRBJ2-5,TGCGCCAGCAGCTTGGGGACAGGGGGGCCTGAAGAGACCCAGTACTTC,CASSLGTGGPEETQYF
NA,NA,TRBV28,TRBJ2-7,TGTGCCAGCAGTCCACTTAGGGCGGTCACCTACGAGCAGTACTTC,CASSPLRAVTYEQYF
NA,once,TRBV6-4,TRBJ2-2,TGTGCCAGCAGGCACCGGAACGGCGGGGAGCTGTTTTTT,CASRHRNGGELFF
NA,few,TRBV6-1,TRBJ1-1,TGTGCCAGCAGTGTCACTCGGGGCATGAACACTGAAGCTTTCTTT,CASSVTRGMNTEAFF
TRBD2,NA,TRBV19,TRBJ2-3,TGTGCCAGTAGAGAGTCTAGCGGGGCCACAGATACGCAGTATTTT,CASRESSGATDTQYF
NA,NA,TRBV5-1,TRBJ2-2,TGCGCCAGCAGCTTGCTCTTGGAGGTAACCGGGGAGCTGTTTTTT,CASSLLLEVTGELFF
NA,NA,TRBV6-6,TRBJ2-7,TGTGCCAGCAGTTACGGGGCAGGGTTCTCCTACGAGCAGTACTTC,CASSYGAGFSYEQYF
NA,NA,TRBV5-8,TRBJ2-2,TGTGCCAGCAGCCCCTGGGGGGGGGAGCTGTTTTTT,CASSPWGGELFF
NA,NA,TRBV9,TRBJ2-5,TGTGCCAGCAGCTTAGGGGTTGAAGAGACCCAGTACTTC,CASSLGVEETQYF
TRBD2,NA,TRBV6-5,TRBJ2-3,TGTGCCAGCAGTCAAGGACTAGCGCAAACAGATACGCAGTATTTT,CASSQGLAQTDTQYF
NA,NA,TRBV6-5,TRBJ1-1,TGTGCCAGCAGCTCGGGGAGGACTGAAGCTTTCTTT,CASSSGRTEAFF
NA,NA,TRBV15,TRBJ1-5,TGTGCCACCAGCAGGGACCGGGGGAAAGGCAATCAGCCCCAGCATTTT,CATSRDRGKGNQPQHF
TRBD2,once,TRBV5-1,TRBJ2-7,TGCGCCAGCAGCTTCGGGGCGGGAGACGGGAGCGAGCAGTACTTC,CASSFGAGDGSEQYF
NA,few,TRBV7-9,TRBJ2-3,TGTGCCAGCAGCAACACAGATACGCAGTATTTT,CASSNTDTQYF
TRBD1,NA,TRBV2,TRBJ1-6,TGTGCCAGCCGAGGGAGGGGGCTCGATTCACCCCTCCACTTT,CASRGRGLDSPLHF
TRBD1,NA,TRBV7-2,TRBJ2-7,TGTGCCAGCAGCTTAACCCCTTGGACAGGGGAATCCTCCTACGAGCAGTACTTC,CASSLTPWTGESSYEQYF
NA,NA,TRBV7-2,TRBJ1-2,TGTGCCAGCAGCTTTTTCATCTATGGCTACACCTTC,CASSFFIYGYTF
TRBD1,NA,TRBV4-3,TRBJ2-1,TGCGCCAGCAGCCCGCCGGGACAGGGATACAATGAGCAGTTCTTC,CASSPPGQGYNEQFF
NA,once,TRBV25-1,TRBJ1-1,TGTGCCAGCAGTGATAGCCGGCAGTACTCCAACGAAGCTTTCTTT,CASSDSRQYSNEAFF
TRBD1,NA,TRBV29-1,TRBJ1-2,TGCAGCGTCGCCGGACAGGGGGGCTACACCTTC,CSVAGQGGYTF
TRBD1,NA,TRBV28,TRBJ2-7,TGTGCCAGCAGTTTACTTCCCGGGACAGGGGGTTTCGAGCAGTACTTC,CASSLLPGTGGFEQYF
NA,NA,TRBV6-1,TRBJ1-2,TGTGCCAGCAGACAGGAGGAGTATGGCTACACCTTC,CASRQEEYGYTF
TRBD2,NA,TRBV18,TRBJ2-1,TGTGCCAGCTCACCACCGGCGGGAGGGACCTACAATGAGCAGTTCTTC,CASSPPAGGTYNEQFF
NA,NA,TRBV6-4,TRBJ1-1,TGTGCCAGCAGTGAGCGAGGGAACACTGAAGCTTTCTTT,CASSERGNTEAFF
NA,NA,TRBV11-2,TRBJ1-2,TGTGCCAGCAGCCCCCGGGCTAACTATGGCTACACCTTC,CASSPRANYGYTF
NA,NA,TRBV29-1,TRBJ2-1,TGCAGCGTTTTACCACCCCCCCCTCTGGATGAGCAGTTCTTC,CSVLPPPPLDEQFF
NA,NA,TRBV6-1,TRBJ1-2,TGTGCCAGCAGCTGGGGTCGTGCTGGCTACACCTTC,CASSWGRAGYTF
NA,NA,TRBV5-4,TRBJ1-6,TGTGCCAGCAGCTTGGCACAGGGTTATAATTCACCCCTCCACTTT,CASSLAQGYNSPLHF
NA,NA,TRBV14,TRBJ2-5,TGTGCCAGCAGCCAATCTGGACGGAAGAATTTCGAGACCCAGTACTTC,CASSQSGRKNFETQYF
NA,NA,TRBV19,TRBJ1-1,TGTGCCAGTAGTACCCAGGGTTTGAACACTGAAGCTTTCTTT,CASSTQGLNTEAFF
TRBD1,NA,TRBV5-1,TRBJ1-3,TGCGCCAGCAGCCTTGGGTCGGTGACAGGGAAGACTGGAAACACCATATATTTT,CASSLGSVTGKTGNTIYF
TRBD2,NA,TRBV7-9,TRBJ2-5,TGTGCCAGCAGCCCGGGTCTCGGGAGGGAGACCCAGTACTTC,CASSPGLGRETQYF
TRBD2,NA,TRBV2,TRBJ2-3,TGTGCCAGCAGGTGGACTAGCGGGGGACGTACGCAGTATTTT,CASRWTSGGRTQYF
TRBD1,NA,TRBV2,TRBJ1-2,TGTGCCAGCAATGCTATCGGGACAGAATCGTCAGGGCTTCGCTACACCTTC,CASNAIGTESSGLRYTF
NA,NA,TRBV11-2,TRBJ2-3,TGTGCCAGCATGCCCCGGAGAGATAGCACAGATACGCAGTATTTT,CASMPRRDSTDTQYF
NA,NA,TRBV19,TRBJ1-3,TGTGCCTCCAAAACCGGGGGAAACACCATATATTTT,CASKTGGNTIYF
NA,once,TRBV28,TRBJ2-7,TGTGCCAGCAGCCTGACAGGTACCCCAGTTTACTTC,CASSLTGTPVYF
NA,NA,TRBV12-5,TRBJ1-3,TGTGCTAGTGGTTTGGGGCAGCTAGGCCAGGGAAACACCATATATTTT,CASGLGQLGQGNTIYF
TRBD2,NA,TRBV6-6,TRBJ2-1,TGTGCCAGCAGGACGGGGACTAGCGGGAGTCTTGAACAGTTCTTC,CASRTGTSGSLEQFF
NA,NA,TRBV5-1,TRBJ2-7,TGCGCCAGCAGACTTATCCCCGGGACCGAGAGCTCCTACGAGCAGTACTTC,CASRLIPGTESSYEQYF